This is a list of T cell receptor beta chains from one sample in a study of CD8 T cells in ankylosing spondylitis. One entry per CDR3 protein results from TCRdb running MiXCR on the 5' RACE reads. The table includes 700,000 to 850,000 distinct CDR3 sequences, approximately 12% detected once. Sequencing was performed on blood, either unsorted or a sorted T cell fraction (not recorded which). Receptor source: a male donor with ankylosing spondylitis. Both conserved end residues are part of each CDR3. D genes are given only for firm matches. For some rows the clone size is stated as once, few or many, or as a class when expanded; others skip it.

CDR3nt: TGTGCCAGCGTTCGGGACAGCCATCTCTACGAGCAGTACTTC; CDR3aa: CASVRDSHLYEQYF; v_gene: TRBV6-2/TRBV6-3; j_gene: TRBJ2-7; d_gene: TRBD1; abundance: -
CDR3nt: TGTGCCAGCAGTCGGGACCTCTACAATGAGCAGTTCTTC; CDR3aa: CASSRDLYNEQFF; v_gene: TRBV12-3/TRBV12-4; j_gene: TRBJ2-1; d_gene: -; abundance: many
CDR3nt: TGCAGTGCCAGTGGGGGGGCTCAAGAGACCCAGTACTTC; CDR3aa: CSASGGAQETQYF; v_gene: TRBV20-1; j_gene: TRBJ2-5; d_gene: -; abundance: many
CDR3nt: TGTGCCAGCAGTTCGGACGGATACTACGAGCAGTACTTC; CDR3aa: CASSSDGYYEQYF; v_gene: TRBV6-5; j_gene: TRBJ2-7; d_gene: -; abundance: -
CDR3nt: TGTGCCAGCAGCCCGGGACTCCGTAATGAAAAACTGTTTTTT; CDR3aa: CASSPGLRNEKLFF; v_gene: TRBV7-2; j_gene: TRBJ1-4; d_gene: -; abundance: many
CDR3nt: TGCGCCACTGGGGGTAATGAAAAACTGTTTTTT; CDR3aa: CATGGNEKLFF; v_gene: TRBV20-1; j_gene: TRBJ1-4; d_gene: -; abundance: many
CDR3nt: TGTGCCAGCAGCCAAGGGGTAGAGAATGAAAAACTGTTTTTT; CDR3aa: CASSQGVENEKLFF; v_gene: TRBV3-1; j_gene: TRBJ1-4; d_gene: -; abundance: few
CDR3nt: TGTGCCAGCAGCGTAACGACTAGCGGGAGGGCCCGGCACAATGAGCAGTTCTTC; CDR3aa: CASSVTTSGRARHNEQFF; v_gene: TRBV9; j_gene: TRBJ2-1; d_gene: TRBD2; abundance: few
CDR3nt: TGTGCCAGCAGCGTTCAGGGGGCTAACTATGGCTACACCTTC; CDR3aa: CASSVQGANYGYTF; v_gene: TRBV9; j_gene: TRBJ1-2; d_gene: TRBD1; abundance: -
CDR3nt: TGCGCCAGCAGCCAAGATAGTTACCGCTCGCCGGGGAACACCGGGGAGCTGTTTTTT; CDR3aa: CASSQDSYRSPGNTGELFF; v_gene: TRBV4-1; j_gene: TRBJ2-2; d_gene: -; abundance: -
CDR3nt: TGCAGTGCTAGAGATTGGGGCGGGGAGAACACCGGGGAGCTGTTTTTT; CDR3aa: CSARDWGGENTGELFF; v_gene: TRBV20-1; j_gene: TRBJ2-2; d_gene: -; abundance: many
CDR3nt: TGTGCCAGCAGCGTCTATAGGGATACGCAGTATTTT; CDR3aa: CASSVYRDTQYF; v_gene: TRBV7-2; j_gene: TRBJ2-3; d_gene: -; abundance: few
CDR3nt: TGTGCCATAGGAGGGGGCGCCGATAATTCACCCCTCCACTTT; CDR3aa: CAIGGGADNSPLHF; v_gene: TRBV7-9; j_gene: TRBJ1-6; d_gene: TRBD1; abundance: -
CDR3nt: TGCAGCGTTGAATTGGTCATCACCGGGGAGCTGTTTTTT; CDR3aa: CSVELVITGELFF; v_gene: TRBV29-1; j_gene: TRBJ2-2; d_gene: -; abundance: many
CDR3nt: TGTGCCAGCAGTGCCCCCGGGACAGGACGCTACGAGCAGTACTTC; CDR3aa: CASSAPGTGRYEQYF; v_gene: TRBV28; j_gene: TRBJ2-7; d_gene: TRBD1; abundance: few
CDR3nt: TGCAGTGCTAGAGATACCCGGCGGGGGAACTACAATGAGCAGTTCTTC; CDR3aa: CSARDTRRGNYNEQFF; v_gene: TRBV20-1; j_gene: TRBJ2-1; d_gene: TRBD2; abundance: -
CDR3nt: TGTGCCAGCAGCTCCGGGATCCTCAACGAGCAGTACTTC; CDR3aa: CASSSGILNEQYF; v_gene: TRBV5-6; j_gene: TRBJ2-7; d_gene: -; abundance: -
CDR3nt: TGTGCCAGCAGACAAGGGTCCGATACGCAGTATTTT; CDR3aa: CASRQGSDTQYF; v_gene: TRBV2; j_gene: TRBJ2-3; d_gene: -; abundance: -
CDR3nt: TGTGCCAGCAGCTTCGGGGCAGGGCGAGAAGCTTTCTTT; CDR3aa: CASSFGAGREAFF; v_gene: TRBV7-3; j_gene: TRBJ1-1; d_gene: -; abundance: -
CDR3nt: TGCAGTGCTCCCCTGTACTACGAGCAGTACTTC; CDR3aa: CSAPLYYEQYF; v_gene: TRBV20-1; j_gene: TRBJ2-7; d_gene: -; abundance: few
CDR3nt: TGCGCCAGCAGTCCACTCCCGGAAGATACGCAGTATTTT; CDR3aa: CASSPLPEDTQYF; v_gene: TRBV5-1; j_gene: TRBJ2-3; d_gene: -; abundance: few
CDR3nt: TGCAGTGCTCCCAGCACTAGGTGGGAGACCCAGTACTTC; CDR3aa: CSAPSTRWETQYF; v_gene: TRBV20-1; j_gene: TRBJ2-5; d_gene: -; abundance: -
CDR3nt: TGCGCCAGCAGCCAAGAGCGCGCTGCCGGGGAGCTGTTTTTT; CDR3aa: CASSQERAAGELFF; v_gene: TRBV4-3; j_gene: TRBJ2-2; d_gene: -; abundance: -
CDR3nt: TGTGCCAGCAGTGTCCGGGACAGCCTCTTGCGATATGAGCAGTTCTTC; CDR3aa: CASSVRDSLLRYEQFF; v_gene: TRBV25-1; j_gene: TRBJ2-1; d_gene: TRBD1; abundance: -
CDR3nt: TGCAGTGCTTGTAGCGGGGTCACAGATACGCAGTATTTT; CDR3aa: CSACSGVTDTQYF; v_gene: TRBV20-1; j_gene: TRBJ2-3; d_gene: TRBD2; abundance: -
CDR3nt: TGCGCCAGCAGCCAACTTCCGGGACTAGCGGAGCAGTTCTTC; CDR3aa: CASSQLPGLAEQFF; v_gene: TRBV4-3; j_gene: TRBJ2-1; d_gene: TRBD2; abundance: many
CDR3nt: TGCGCCAGCAGTCTGAGGGCCGGTTTGGGCACAGATACGCAGTATTTT; CDR3aa: CASSLRAGLGTDTQYF; v_gene: TRBV10-1; j_gene: TRBJ2-3; d_gene: -; abundance: few
CDR3nt: TGCAGCGAGGCGCATGGACCTGGGCCCGGAGAGACCCAGTACTTC; CDR3aa: CSEAHGPGPGETQYF; v_gene: TRBV29-1; j_gene: TRBJ2-5; d_gene: -; abundance: many
CDR3nt: TGTGCCAGCAGCCCCCGACTAGCGGGAGGGCCTAGCACAGATACGCAGTATTTT; CDR3aa: CASSPRLAGGPSTDTQYF; v_gene: TRBV11-1; j_gene: TRBJ2-3; d_gene: TRBD2; abundance: -
CDR3nt: TGCAGTGCTAGAGATTTGGCACGGGTTGTGCGAGAGACCCAGTACTTC; CDR3aa: CSARDLARVVRETQYF; v_gene: TRBV20-1; j_gene: TRBJ2-5; d_gene: -; abundance: -
CDR3nt: TGTGCCAGCAGCTCAGAGGGGACAGGATACAATGAGCAGTTCTTC; CDR3aa: CASSSEGTGYNEQFF; v_gene: TRBV7-2; j_gene: TRBJ2-1; d_gene: TRBD1; abundance: many
CDR3nt: TGCAGCGTTCAAATACCCGGACAGGGAAGGGTCAATGAGCAGTTCTTC; CDR3aa: CSVQIPGQGRVNEQFF; v_gene: TRBV29-1; j_gene: TRBJ2-1; d_gene: TRBD1; abundance: many
CDR3nt: TGCGCCAGCAGCCTCGACAGGGACGTCTATGGCTACACCTTC; CDR3aa: CASSLDRDVYGYTF; v_gene: TRBV5-1; j_gene: TRBJ1-2; d_gene: TRBD1; abundance: many
CDR3nt: TGTGCCAGCAGCTTATCTAGCGAAATGGGGTCCCTCCACTTT; CDR3aa: CASSLSSEMGSLHF; v_gene: TRBV7-3; j_gene: TRBJ1-6; d_gene: -; abundance: few
CDR3nt: TGTGCTAGCAGCTTAAATAGGGCCTATGAGCAGTTCTTC; CDR3aa: CASSLNRAYEQFF; v_gene: TRBV7-7; j_gene: TRBJ2-1; d_gene: -; abundance: few
CDR3nt: TGCGCCAGCAGCGGCGGGTGGGATACGCAGTATTTT; CDR3aa: CASSGGWDTQYF; v_gene: TRBV5-1; j_gene: TRBJ2-3; d_gene: -; abundance: -
CDR3nt: TGCAGTGTCCAAGGTGGGGCGGGAGGCACAGATACGCAGTATTTT; CDR3aa: CSVQGGAGGTDTQYF; v_gene: TRBV20-1; j_gene: TRBJ2-3; d_gene: TRBD2; abundance: once
CDR3nt: TGTGCCAGCAGCCAAGAAACAGGGACAGTCTACAATGAGCAGTTCTTC; CDR3aa: CASSQETGTVYNEQFF; v_gene: TRBV4-2; j_gene: TRBJ2-1; d_gene: TRBD1; abundance: -
CDR3nt: TGTGCCAGCTCCGGGAACTTAGTTAACTATGGCTACACCTTC; CDR3aa: CASSGNLVNYGYTF; v_gene: TRBV18; j_gene: TRBJ1-2; d_gene: -; abundance: -
CDR3nt: TGCAGTGCCCCCCGGGACACCTCCAATGAAAAACTGTTTTTT; CDR3aa: CSAPRDTSNEKLFF; v_gene: TRBV20-1; j_gene: TRBJ1-4; d_gene: -; abundance: many
CDR3nt: TGCGCCAGCAGCCAAGATATTACGAGAGAGACCCAGTACTTC; CDR3aa: CASSQDITRETQYF; v_gene: TRBV4-3; j_gene: TRBJ2-5; d_gene: -; abundance: few
CDR3nt: TGTGCCAGCAGAGGACTTAACGGGAACAATGAGCAGTTCTTC; CDR3aa: CASRGLNGNNEQFF; v_gene: TRBV3-1; j_gene: TRBJ2-1; d_gene: -; abundance: -
CDR3nt: TGCAGCGTTGTACCGGGACTAGCTAGGGACGAGCAGTACTTC; CDR3aa: CSVVPGLARDEQYF; v_gene: TRBV29-1; j_gene: TRBJ2-7; d_gene: TRBD2; abundance: many
CDR3nt: TGTGCCAGCAGTTCACCTCTAGCGGGAGAAATCAACGAGCAGTACTTC; CDR3aa: CASSSPLAGEINEQYF; v_gene: TRBV6-4; j_gene: TRBJ2-7; d_gene: TRBD2; abundance: -
CDR3nt: TGTGCCCACTCAGTGGGGGGTAGCACTGAAGCTTTCTTT; CDR3aa: CAHSVGGSTEAFF; v_gene: TRBV10-3; j_gene: TRBJ1-1; d_gene: -; abundance: many
CDR3nt: TGTGCCAGTAGTATTCGGGGCGGGACTACACCCTACGAGCAGTACTTC; CDR3aa: CASSIRGGTTPYEQYF; v_gene: TRBV19; j_gene: TRBJ2-7; d_gene: TRBD2; abundance: -
CDR3nt: TGTGCCAGCAGCAAGGGGGGGGATCAGCCCCAGCATTTT; CDR3aa: CASSKGGDQPQHF; v_gene: TRBV5-8; j_gene: TRBJ1-5; d_gene: -; abundance: -
CDR3nt: TGCGCCAGCAGCCAACAGGGACTAGCTGAGCAGTTCTTC; CDR3aa: CASSQQGLAEQFF; v_gene: TRBV4-1; j_gene: TRBJ2-1; d_gene: TRBD2; abundance: -